One and the same sample provided the 21 T cell receptor beta chains below, sequenced in a study of shared clonotypes between healthy human individuals. Data came from immunoSEQ multiplex PCR; TCRdb stores just in-frame clones and leaves some out. The sample has nearly 1 million clones; over 75% are singletons. Source material: memory CD4+ T cells sorted from blood. Subset meaning: CD45RA-negative fraction. Receptors originate from a man between 18 and 35 years old in good health.

This chain uses TRBV4-1 with TRBJ2-5; 8 bases are a match to TRBD2. Per the germline V gene, CDR1 is MGHRA and CDR2 is YSYEKL. The CDR3 has 16 residues. V shed 4 bases and J 4 bases; nucleotides not matched to a gene: 11. The CDR3 here is CASSPHRFGRAETQYF. The CDR3 region has the DNA TGCGCCAGCAGCCCCCACCGTTTCGGGAGGGCAGAGACCCAGTACTTC.

J is TRBJ1-2 and V is TRBV13; 8 bases are a match to TRBD1. CDR3 length equals 14 residues. The V gene end was trimmed by 5 bases and the J gene end by 3 bases; junction bases not matched to a gene: 5. CDR1 PRHDT and CDR2 FYEKMQ come from the germline V gene (reference sequence). Here the CDR3 DNA reads TGTGCCAGCAGCCGCGAGACAGGGGACTATGGCTACACCTTC. Translation: CASSRETGDYGYTF.

This clone is a singleton in its sample. This chain uses TRBV6-6 with TRBJ1-2, with D possibly being TRBD1 (6 bases). This CDR3 region has 13 residues. From germline, CDR1 is MNHNY and CDR2 SVGAGI (reference sequence). V was cut by 6 bases and J by 3 bases, with 11 bases left in between. CDR3 region: CASSRSGDYGYTF. The CDR3 nucleotides are TGTGCCAGCAGCCGATCAGGGGACTATGGCTACACCTTC.

This clone has ten or more counts. The rearrangement links TRBV4-1 to TRBJ1-2, with TRBD1 as a possible D gene (6 bases). The CDR3 length is 16 residues. CDR1 and CDR2 from the germline V gene are MGHRA and YSYEKL. V was clipped by 0 bases and J by 2 bases, with 13 bases between them. CDR3 bases: TGCGCCAGCAGCCAAGAGGAAGACAGGAGCAACTATGGCTACACCTTC. Translated: CASSQEEDRSNYGYTF.

This clone was seen more than once but under ten times. J is TRBJ2-3 and V is TRBV4-3; TRBD1 or TRBD2 may be the D gene (6 bases each). Between the trimmed V and J ends, which lost 6 bases and 2 bases, there was a span of 9 bases. This CDR3 is 13 amino acids long. The V gene's germline CDR1 is LGHNA and CDR2 YSLEER. The CDR3 DNA follows: TGCGCCAGCAGAGGGGGGTCCACAGATACGCAGTATTTT. Its protein is CASRGGSTDTQYF.

The chain couples TRBV7-6 to TRBJ2-7; D is unclear. The V end lost 0 bases, the J end lost 7 bases, and 19 bases lay between the germline ends. This CDR3 region has 16 residues. Per the germline V gene, CDR1 is SGHVS and CDR2 is FNYEAQ. The CDR3 loop is CASSLAAHRMAEEQYF. CDR3 sequence (DNA): TGTGCCAGCAGCTTAGCAGCGCACAGAATGGCGGAAGAGCAGTACTTC.

V usage is TRBV18 and J usage is TRBJ2-7; TRBD1 agrees at 9 bases. The junction had 3 bases not matched to a gene; V was cut back by 4 bases and J by 5 bases. CDR1 and CDR2 from the germline V gene are KGHSH and LQKENI. CDR3 length: 13 residues. The CDR3 region has the DNA TGTGCCAGCTCACGACAGGGGGGGAACGAGCAGTACTTC. It translates to CASSRQGGNEQYF.

CDR3 nucleotides: TGCGCCAGCAGCGACAGGGGGCTAGCGGGAAACACCGGGGAGCTGTTTTTT. Protein product: CASSDRGLAGNTGELFF. The chain couples TRBV10-1 to TRBJ2-2; weak D call: TRBD1 (10 bases). Germline CDR1 is WNHNN and CDR2 is SYGVQD (reference sequence). CDR3 length: 17 amino acids. V lost 6 bases, J lost 2 bases, and 19 bases lay in between.

With respect to this clone: Other DNA sequences in this specimen translate into the identical CDR3. This chain connects TRBV30 to TRBJ1-1; D possibly corresponds to TRBD1 (5 bases). CDR3 length: 13 amino acids. Per germline, CDR1 GTSNPN and CDR2 SVGIG (reference sequence). V lost 5 bases, J lost 1 base, and 11 bases lay in between. In DNA form, the CDR3 reads TGTGCCTGGTCGGGGCAGGCGAACACTGAAGCTTTCTTT. Its protein is CAWSGQANTEAFF.

The chain recombines TRBV5-6 with TRBJ1-6; D is unclear. The germline CDR1 and CDR2 sequences are SGHDT and YYEEEE. CDR3 length: 18 residues. Trimming removed 3 bases at V and 3 bases at J, with 19 bases between. CDR3 in amino acids: CASSYYSGSDHYNSPLHF. CDR3 DNA: TGTGCCAGCAGCTACTACAGCGGTTCCGATCACTATAATTCACCCCTCCACTTT.

The chain carries TRBV5-1 and TRBJ1-4; maybe TRBD1 (6 bases). Deletions cut 6 bases from V and 10 bases from J, with 25 bases between. CDR3 size: 16 residues. Per germline, CDR1 SGHRS and CDR2 YFSETQ. CDR3 region: CASTWGQSNPARKLFF. For the CDR3, the DNA is TGCGCCAGCACCTGGGGACAAAGTAACCCGGCGCGAAAACTGTTTTTT.

This clone was seen only once. V and J are TRBV7-8 and TRBJ1-1; D is perhaps TRBD1 (6 bases). This CDR3 comprises 13 residues. The V end lost 7 bases, the J end lost 4 bases, and 13 bases lay between the germline ends. Looked up from germline, CDR1 is SGHVS and CDR2 is FQNEAQ. This CDR3 is CASKRGGGTEAFF. The CDR3, as DNA: TGTGCCAGCAAGAGAGGGGGTGGCACTGAAGCTTTCTTT.

There are a few counts of this clone. The rearrangement joins TRBV19 to TRBJ2-5, with D tentatively TRBD2 (6 bases). CDR1 LNHDA and CDR2 SQIVND come from the germline V gene (reference sequence). V lost 2 bases, J lost 3 bases, and 19 bases lay in between. The CDR3 spans 17 residues. The CDR3: CASSIRSGVGKEETQYF. CDR3 bases: TGTGCCAGTAGTATAAGGTCGGGAGTAGGAAAAGAAGAGACCCAGTACTTC.

The chain is built from TRBV5-4 and TRBJ2-7; 8 bases agree with TRBD2. Losses at the gene ends were 0 bases for V and 4 bases for J; bases not matched to a gene: 12. Germline assignment: CDR1 SGHNT and CDR2 YYREEE (reference sequence). CDR3 length: 17 residues. CDR3 amino acids: CASSLGTSSQLGYEQYF. Written as DNA, the CDR3 is TGTGCCAGCAGCTTGGGGACTAGCTCGCAACTGGGGTACGAGCAGTACTTC.

V is TRBV28 and J is TRBJ1-5; perhaps TRBD1 as D (6 bases). Germline CDR1 and CDR2: MDHEN and SYDVKM. The CDR3 consists of 13 residues. Between the trimmed V and J ends, which lost 5 bases and 4 bases, there was a span of 9 bases. The CDR3 DNA reads TGTGCCAGCAGTCCTCAGGGGAATCAGCCCCAGCATTTT. Translated: CASSPQGNQPQHF.

The chain recombines TRBV6-6 with TRBJ1-3; the match to TRBD1 covers 7 bases. Germline lookup yields CDR1 MNHNY and CDR2 SVGAGI (reference sequence). V lost 6 bases to trimming and J lost 2 bases; unmatched junction nucleotides: 4. There are 14 residues in the CDR3. The CDR3 nucleotides read TGTGCCAGCAGCCGCGGGACAGCTGGAAACACCATATATTTT. Amino acid sequence: CASSRGTAGNTIYF.

The CDR3 loop is CASSQESGQVYEQYF. The CDR3 DNA follows: TGCGCCAGCAGCCAAGAATCGGGGCAGGTCTACGAGCAGTACTTC. J is TRBJ2-7 and V is TRBV4-3; possibly TRBD1 or TRBD2 for D (5 bases each). The germline V gene encodes CDR1 LGHNA and CDR2 YSLEER. The CDR3 length is 15 residues. Deletions cut 0 bases from V and 3 bases from J, with 12 bases between.

In DNA, the CDR3 is TGCGCCAGCAGCCGGAGGGCGCAGGATCCCACAGATACGCAGTATTTT. It codes for CASSRRAQDPTDTQYF. V is TRBV5-1 and J is TRBJ2-3, with D possibly being TRBD2 (6 bases). CDR1 is SGHRS, CDR2 YFSETQ, per germline. This CDR3 region has 16 residues. Trimming took off 4 bases at V and 2 bases at J, with 17 bases between the two ends.

The rearrangement links TRBV27 to TRBJ1-1; D might be TRBD1 (5 bases). V was cut by 3 bases and J by 5 bases, with 16 bases left in between. Germline assignment: CDR1 MNHEY and CDR2 SMNVEV (reference sequence). The CDR3 contains 15 residues. The CDR3 DNA is TGTGCCAGCAGTTTGTCCCAGGGCTACGGGACTGAAGCTTTCTTT. Its protein is CASSLSQGYGTEAFF.

In this sample, this clone turned up many times. The rearrangement joins TRBV6-5 to TRBJ2-2; tentatively, D is TRBD2 (6 bases). The CDR3 is 15 residues long. CDR1 and CDR2 from the germline V gene are MNHEY and SVGAGI. Trimming removed 6 bases at V and 1 base at J, with 12 bases between. CDR3 loop: CASRRGAENTGELFF. CDR3 in DNA: TGTGCCAGCAGACGCGGGGCCGAGAACACCGGGGAGCTGTTTTTT.

The sample holds one count of this clone. This chain joins TRBV28 and TRBJ1-3; D remains ambiguous. Deletions cut 5 bases from V and 10 bases from J, with 12 bases between. The CDR3 has 12 residues. Looked up from germline, CDR1 is MDHEN and CDR2 is SYDVKM. The DNA for the CDR3 is TGTGCCAGCAGTCCACCAAGAAGAACCATATATTTT. It is translated as CASSPPRRTIYF.